The 20 T cell receptor beta chains below come from one sample, sequenced in a study of regulatory T cells in long-lasting Graves disease. CDR3 regions were amplified by Arm-PCR using iRepertoire HTBI primers to build TCR beta libraries. One entry per CDR3 protein results from TCRdb running MiXCR on the multiplex PCR reads. The data contain about 470,000 distinct CDR3 sequences, roughly 20% of them singletons. The time point was: persistent/refractory GD, antithyroid drugs over 5 years with positive TRAb. PBMC-derived RNA was used for the TCR library. The material sequenced was peripheral blood mononuclear cells (PBMCs), taken when the disease was refractory, from a patient treated with antithyroid drugs. These receptors originate from a female donor with Graves disease.

This clonotype was picked up a small number of times. The V call is TRBV20-1, the J call TRBJ2-5; 10 nucleotides match TRBD1. CDR1 is DFQATT, CDR2 SNEGSKA, per germline (reference sequence). The CDR3 runs to 16 residues. The V and J ends lost 3 bases and 5 bases, in that order; junction bases with no gene match: 12. CDR3 sequence (DNA): TGCAGTGCTAGCCAGGGACAGGGGTTGTTTTTTGAGACCCAGTACTTC. This translates into CSASQGQGLFFETQYF.

In its sample, this clonotype was seen many times. The chain links TRBV28 to TRBJ1-1; the D is unclear. Germline V lookup: CDR1 MDHEN, CDR2 SYDVKM. The V and J ends lost 2 bases and 4 bases respectively, with 14 bases between them. This CDR3 has 15 amino acids. The CDR3 is CASSLISEVSTEAFF. CDR3 DNA sequence: TGTGCCAGCAGTTTAATTTCCGAGGTGAGCACTGAAGCTTTCTTT.

V and J are TRBV5-1 and TRBJ1-1; D is unclear. The V end lost 7 bases, the J end lost 1 base, and 14 bases lay between the germline ends. CDR1 is SGHRS, CDR2 YFSETQ, per germline. The CDR3 is 14 amino acids. The CDR3 nucleotides read TGCGCCAGCGGAATAGGGAGCGGGAACACTGAAGCTTTCTTT. Amino acid sequence: CASGIGSGNTEAFF. The full variable domain, in which reference TRBV5-1 and TRBJ1-1 provide the parts outside the CDR3, is KAGVTQTPRYLIKTRGQQVTLSCSPISGHRSVSWYQQTPGQGLQFLFEYFSETQRNKGNFPGRFSGRQFSNSRSEMNVSTLELGDSALYLCASGIGSGNTEAFFGQGTRLTVV.

This clonotype came up a few times. The gene calls are TRBV5-6 and TRBJ2-2; tentative D call: TRBD1 (5 bases). CDR3 size: 14 residues. Per the germline V gene, CDR1 is SGHDT and CDR2 is YYEEEE. Trimming removed 5 bases from V and 1 base from J, with 9 bases in between. CDR3 nucleotides: TGTGCCAGCAGAAAAACAGGGAACACCGGGGAGCTGTTTTTT. This encodes CASRKTGNTGELFF.

As to this clonotype: A read error may be the cause here, since a much bigger clone is one base away. The rearrangement uses TRBV6-5 and TRBJ1-5; D is ambiguous. The ends were cut back, 2 bases at V and 3 bases at J, with 14 bases in the middle. The V gene's germline CDR1 is MNHEY and CDR2 SVGAGI. The CDR3 runs to 16 residues. The CDR3 coding sequence is TGTGCCAGCAGTTACCTTCGCGAGAACCACAATCAGCCCCAGCATTTT. Translated, it gives CASSYLRENHNQPQHF.

The CDR3 nucleotides are TGCAGCGTTTCGGGGGGAGATACGCAGTATTTT. Amino acid sequence: CSVSGGDTQYF. The chain couples TRBV29-1 to TRBJ2-3; 7 bases line up with TRBD2. CDR3 length equals 11 residues. J was trimmed by 5 bases and V by 5 bases; bases with no gene match: 1. From germline, CDR1 is SQVTM and CDR2 ANQGSEA.

This clonotype was observed a handful of times. V gene TRBV7-9 combines with J gene TRBJ2-7; 7 bases map to TRBD1. CDR1 and CDR2 from the germline V gene are SEHNR and FQNEAQ (reference sequence). This CDR3 contains 15 residues. V gave up 5 bases and J gave up 3 bases; unmatched junction bases: 10. The CDR3 here is CASSPPSDRDYEQYF. CDR3 in DNA: TGTGCCAGCAGCCCCCCCAGCGACAGGGACTACGAGCAGTACTTC.

This clonotype was detected many times. This rearrangement joins TRBV12-3 or TRBV12-4 to TRBJ1-2; the D is unclear. The CDR3 totals 12 residues. The V and J ends lost 5 bases and 4 bases respectively, with 8 bases between them. The CDR3 reads CASSVGSYGYTF. Written as DNA, the CDR3 is TGTGCCAGCAGTGTCGGTAGCTATGGCTACACCTTC.

V usage is TRBV5-6 and J usage is TRBJ2-4; TRBD2 might be the D (6 bases). V lost 4 bases to trimming and J lost 3 bases, with 20 bases between them. Germline CDR1 reads SGHDT; CDR2 reads YYEEEE. CDR3 length equals 17 residues. The DNA of the CDR3 is TGTGCCAGCAGCCTTGGTGGTGCGGGGCCGGTCAAAAACATTCAGTACTTC. Translation gives CASSLGGAGPVKNIQYF. The whole variable domain, remainder taken from reference TRBV5-6 and TRBJ2-4, is DAGVTQSPTHLIKTRGQQVTLRCSPKSGHDTVSWYQQALGQGPQFIFQYYEEEERQRGNFPDRFSGHQFPNYSSELNVNALLLGDSALYLCASSLGGAGPVKNIQYFGAGTRLSVL.

This clonotype was found many times. The chain employs TRBV28 and TRBJ2-7; 7 nucleotides agree with TRBD2. This CDR3 region has 17 residues. The trim removed 4 bases at V and 1 base at J, leaving 13 bases unmatched. Germline V gene data show CDR1 as MDHEN and CDR2 as SYDVKM. The CDR3 DNA sequence: TGTGCCAGCAGTTATCCAGCTTTCGGGGGGACGTCCTACGAGCAGTACTTC. Protein: CASSYPAFGGTSYEQYF.

This clonotype was detected many times. The chain has TRBV7-9 and TRBJ2-1; TRBD2 aligns across 10 bases. V lost 1 base and J lost 9; bases outside the gene matches: 9. There are 16 residues in the CDR3. Germline V gene data show CDR1 as SEHNR and CDR2 as FQNEAQ (reference sequence). Here the CDR3 reads CASSLGPAGGPIEQFF. The CDR3 bases are TGTGCCAGCAGCTTAGGTCCAGCGGGAGGGCCTATTGAGCAGTTCTTC.

This clonotype was recorded many times. The rearrangement uses TRBV28 and TRBJ2-6; TRBD2 matches at 8 bases. V lost 6 bases to trimming and J lost 3 bases; unmatched junction nucleotides: 16. In germline, CDR1 is MDHEN, CDR2 SYDVKM. The CDR3 totals 19 residues. CDR3 bases: TGTGCCAGCAGCCCAGCGAGAACTAGCGGTCTCTTTGGGGCCAACGTCCTGACTTTC. Amino acids: CASSPARTSGLFGANVLTF.

This clonotype has only a few counts. The V call is TRBV27, the J call TRBJ2-3, with 7 bases that match TRBD1. CDR3 length: 15 residues. CDR1 MNHEY and CDR2 SMNVEV come from the germline V gene (reference sequence). Losses at the gene ends were 6 bases for V and 5 bases for J; bases not matched to a gene: 11. The CDR3 loop is CASSWGTVEQDTQYF. Here the CDR3 DNA reads TGTGCCAGCAGCTGGGGGACAGTCGAGCAAGATACGCAGTATTTT.

J is TRBJ2-5 and V is TRBV5-1; D is unclear. CDR1 is SGHRS and CDR2 is YFSETQ in the germline V gene. Trimming removed 3 bases from V and 4 bases from J, with 10 bases in between. The CDR3 contains 13 residues. The CDR3 protein is CASSSSLAETQYF. The CDR3 bases are TGCGCCAGCAGCTCGAGCCTGGCAGAGACCCAGTACTTC.

J is TRBJ1-2 and V is TRBV7-9; D is unclear. This CDR3 is built from 11 residues. Trimming removed 4 bases from V and 7 bases from J, with 7 bases in between. The V gene's germline CDR1 is SEHNR and CDR2 FQNEAQ (reference sequence). In nucleotides, the CDR3 is TGTGCCAGCAGCTCAGTGGGTGGCTACACCTTC. Its translation is CASSSVGGYTF.

This clonotype was seen a few times. This chain connects TRBV6-1 to TRBJ2-7; the D is unclear. The length of the CDR3 is 13 residues. Germline values: CDR1 MNHNS, CDR2 SASEGT. V was clipped by 1 base and J by 3 bases, with 7 bases between them. CDR3 coding DNA: TGTGCCAGCAGTGAAGACTTGCTCTACGAGCAGTACTTC. Residues: CASSEDLLYEQYF.

The chain is built from TRBV6-1 and TRBJ2-2; 7 bases are a match to TRBD2. Germline CDR1 is MNHNS and CDR2 is SASEGT. Trimming took 4 bases from V and 6 from J; bases not matched to a gene: 8. CDR3 length equals 15 residues. CDR3 loop: CASSAMREPSGELFF. The CDR3 nucleotides read TGTGCCAGCAGTGCGATGCGGGAGCCCTCCGGGGAGCTGTTTTTT.

This clonotype was detected a few times. The rearrangement uses TRBV4-2 and TRBJ1-1; perhaps TRBD1 as D (5 bases). The germline V gene has CDR1 LGHNA and CDR2 YNFKEQ. The CDR3 sequence is 14 residues long. V dropped 1 base and J dropped 4 bases, with 10 bases sitting between them. CDR3 sequence: CASSQVKGITEAFF. In DNA form, the CDR3 reads TGTGCCAGCAGCCAAGTTAAGGGGATCACTGAAGCTTTCTTT.

This clonotype has a count of ten or more. The chain joins TRBV5-1 to TRBJ2-7, with 11 bases fitting TRBD1. This CDR3 region has 14 residues. Per germline, CDR1 SGHRS and CDR2 YFSETQ. The ends lost 4 bases at V and 6 bases at J; junction bases unmatched: 6. CDR3 sequence (DNA): TGCGCCAGCAGCGGCGGGACAGGGGGTAGCGAGCAGTACTTC. Its translation: CASSGGTGGSEQYF.

The gene calls are TRBV7-6 and TRBJ2-3; D gene unclear. Trimming removed 2 bases from V and 0 bases from J, with 12 bases in between. There are 16 residues in the CDR3. The V gene's germline CDR1 is SGHVS and CDR2 FNYEAQ. Here the CDR3 reads CASSLTSDPSTDTQYF. In DNA form, the CDR3 reads TGTGCCAGCAGCTTAACCTCCGATCCTAGCACAGATACGCAGTATTTT.